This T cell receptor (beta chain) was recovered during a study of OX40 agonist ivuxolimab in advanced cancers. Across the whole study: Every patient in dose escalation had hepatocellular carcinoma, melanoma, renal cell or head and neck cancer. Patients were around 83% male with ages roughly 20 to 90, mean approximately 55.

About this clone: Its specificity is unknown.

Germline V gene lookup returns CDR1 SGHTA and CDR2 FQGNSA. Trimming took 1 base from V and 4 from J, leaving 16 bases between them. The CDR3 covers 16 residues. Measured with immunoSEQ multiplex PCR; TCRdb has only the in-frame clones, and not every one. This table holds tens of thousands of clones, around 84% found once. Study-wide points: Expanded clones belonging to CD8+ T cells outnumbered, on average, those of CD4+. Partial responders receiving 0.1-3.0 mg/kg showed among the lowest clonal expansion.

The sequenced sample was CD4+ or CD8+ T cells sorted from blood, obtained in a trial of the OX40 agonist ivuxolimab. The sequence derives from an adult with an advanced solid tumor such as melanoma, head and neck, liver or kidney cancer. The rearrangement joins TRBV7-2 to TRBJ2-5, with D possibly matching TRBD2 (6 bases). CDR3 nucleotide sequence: TGTGCCAGCAGCTTAGGGGGTACACTAGCCCCAGAGACCCAGTACTTC. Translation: CASSLGGTLAPETQYF.